The next 23 T cell receptor beta chains were all read from a single sample in a study of cytomegalovirus exposure and HLA in healthy donors. PCR amplification relied on 60 Vbeta primers (plus 13 Jbeta primers). Generated by immunoSEQ multiplex PCR, the TCRdb table keeps only in-frame clones and is missing some. The sample holds some 140,000 clones; roughly four fifths are singletons and the top ten take around 10%. Sequencing input: PBMCs. The receptors were sampled from a woman aged 45-65 years in good health and CMV-seropositive.

The chain couples TRBV28 to TRBJ2-3; D perhaps matches TRBD2 (5 bases). V lost 4 bases and J 4 bases, leaving 12 bases between the germline ends. The CDR3 covers 14 residues. Germline V lookup: CDR1 MDHEN, CDR2 SYDVKM. CDR3 in amino acids: CASSSPSEADTQYF. In DNA form, the CDR3 reads TGTGCCAGCAGTTCTCCTTCGGAGGCAGATACGCAGTATTTT. Combining the CDR3 with reference TRBV28 and TRBJ2-3 gives the whole variable domain DVKVTQSSRYLVKRTGEKVFLECVQDMDHENMFWYRQDPGLGLRLIYFSYDVKMKEKGDIPEGYSVSREKKERFSLILESASTNQTSMYLCASSSPSEADTQYFGPGTRLTVL.

Comments on this clone: A read error may produce the germline difference seen at one junction end. V is TRBV18 and J is TRBJ2-7, with TRBD1 matching 7 bases. CDR1 is KGHSH, CDR2 LQKENI, per germline. The CDR3 contains 14 residues. The CDR3 is CASSAQGPRYEQHF. The CDR3 DNA sequence: TGTGCCAGCTCAGCACAGGGGCCCAGGTACGAGCAGCACTTC.

The chain carries TRBV6-1 and TRBJ2-3; 7 positions match TRBD1. Trimming at V came to 4 bases and at J to 2 bases, leaving 6 bases not matched to a gene. The germline V gene has CDR1 MNHNS and CDR2 SASEGT. The CDR3 loop spans 15 amino acids. CDR3 region: CASSVGQWITDTQYF. The CDR3 nucleotides are TGTGCCAGCAGTGTGGGACAGTGGATCACAGATACGCAGTATTTT.

This clone has a handful of counts. CDR3 in DNA: TGTGCCAGCAGTGCTGTGATGGGGCACACTGAAGCTTTCTTT. Its protein product is CASSAVMGHTEAFF. V usage is TRBV2 and J usage is TRBJ1-1, with D possibly matching TRBD1 (5 bases). This CDR3 comprises 14 residues. V lost 4 bases and J lost 3, with 12 bases in between. Germline V CDR1 and CDR2: SNHLY, FYNNEI.

This sequence joins TRBV2 and TRBJ2-3, with 9 bases aligning to TRBD2. CDR1 and CDR2 from the germline V gene are SNHLY and FYNNEI. The CDR3 loop spans 14 amino acids. Trimming cost V 6 bases and J 1 base; bases outside gene matches: 2. The CDR3, as DNA: TGTGCCAGCAGGTCTAGCGGGGGCACAGATACGCAGTATTTT. It specifies CASRSSGGTDTQYF.

The CDR3 DNA follows: TGTGCCAGCAGCCGACCAAGCTCGGGGGGAAACACCATATATTTT. Translation: CASSRPSSGGNTIYF. This chain links TRBV14 with TRBJ1-3; unclear D gene. Germline loops: CDR1 SGHDN, CDR2 FVKESK. This CDR3 comprises 15 residues. Trimming stripped 4 bases from V and 4 bases from J, with 14 bases between.

This clone occurred a few times. This chain links TRBV28 with TRBJ1-4; D call uncertain. The CDR3 covers 14 residues. The V gene lost 5 bases and the J gene lost 0 bases, with 7 bases spanning the gap. Germline lookup yields CDR1 MDHEN and CDR2 SYDVKM. CDR3 bases: TGTGCCAGCAGTCCGGTGGCAACTAATGAAAAACTGTTTTTT. Translating gives CASSPVATNEKLFF.

The chain uses TRBV7-2 and TRBJ2-2, with D maybe TRBD2 (6 bases). The V gene lost 2 bases and the J gene lost 4 bases, with 14 bases spanning the gap. CDR3 length equals 16 residues. Germline V gives CDR1 SGHTA, CDR2 FQGNSA. DNA of the CDR3: TGTGCCAGCAGCTTATTGCCGGGGGTGGGCACCGGGGAGCTGTTTTTT. This codes for CASSLLPGVGTGELFF.

The rearrangement links TRBV28 to TRBJ1-2, with D possibly TRBD1 on 5 matching bases. With 10 bases removed from V and 0 bases from J, the gap between germline ends came to 21 bases. CDR3 length: 16 amino acids. Per germline, CDR1 MDHEN and CDR2 SYDVKM. CDR3 nucleotides: TGTGCCACCTCCAACCGGGGGGGAAAGGCTAACTATGGCTACACCTTC. It codes for CATSNRGGKANYGYTF.

The gene calls are TRBV5-4 and TRBJ1-1, with 9 bases matching TRBD1. CDR1 SGHNT and CDR2 YYREEE come from the germline V gene (reference sequence). The CDR3 is 15 amino acids. J was trimmed by 3 bases and V by 6 bases; bases with no gene match: 9. The CDR3 spells CASTTGGREDTEAFF. CDR3 coding DNA: TGTGCCAGCACGACAGGGGGTCGGGAAGACACTGAAGCTTTCTTT.

The chain is built from TRBV9 and TRBJ1-2; 10 bases map to TRBD1. The germline V gene has CDR1 SGDLS and CDR2 YYNGEE. V gave up 6 bases and J gave up 6 bases; unmatched junction bases: 8. The CDR3 totals 14 residues. CDR3 sequence (DNA): TGTGCCAGCACCCCGACAGGGGGCGTGGATGGCTACACCTTC. Translating gives CASTPTGGVDGYTF.

The CDR3: CASSSRLGQGGGYTF. The CDR3 nucleotides are TGTGCCAGCAGTTCTCGATTAGGACAGGGCGGGGGCTACACCTTC. The rearrangement joins TRBV6-5 to TRBJ1-2; 8 nucleotides agree with TRBD1. The J segment lost 8 bases and the V segment lost 4 bases, leaving 12 bases of the junction unmatched. This CDR3 is built from 15 residues. Germline CDR1 reads MNHEY; CDR2 reads SVGAGI.

The CDR3 is CASSFRGGPNTQYF. The CDR3 DNA reads as TGTGCCAGCAGTTTTAGGGGGGGCCCTAATACGCAGTATTTT. V usage is TRBV28 and J usage is TRBJ2-3; D is perhaps TRBD2 (7 bases). V lost 3 bases and J lost 7, with 14 bases in between. Germline lookup yields CDR1 MDHEN and CDR2 SYDVKM. CDR3 length equals 14 residues.

This clone occurred once. CDR3 DNA sequence: TGTGCCAGCAGCTTCGGGACAGGGATAAACACTGAAGCTTTCTTT. Translating it yields CASSFGTGINTEAFF. The chain couples TRBV11-2 to TRBJ1-1; TRBD1 aligns across 9 bases. Germline lookup yields CDR1 SGHAT and CDR2 FQNNGV. V gave up 3 bases and J gave up 2 bases; unmatched junction bases: 4. This CDR3 contains 15 residues.

As regards this clone: Germline and junction disagree at one end, which may indicate a read error. V and J are TRBV6-5 and TRBJ1-1; D gene unclear. CDR1 and CDR2 from the germline V gene are MNHEY and SVGAGI. This CDR3 spans 13 amino acids. The CDR3 reads CASSYLTNSEAFF. The CDR3 nucleotides read TGTGCCAGCAGTTATTTAACGAACTCTGAAGCTTTCTTT.

The genes are TRBV6-5 and TRBJ2-7; possible D gene TRBD2, 6 bases. The DNA end is a closer match to TRBJ2-1, so the J assignment may be wrong. Germline V gene lookup returns CDR1 MNHEY and CDR2 SVGAGI. The length of the CDR3 is 14 residues. The CDR3 DNA is TGTGCCAGCAGTTACGGGAGGAATTACAATGAGCAGTTCTTC. This gives the protein CASSYGRNYNEQFF.

This chain connects TRBV7-9 to TRBJ1-3, with 9 positions matching TRBD1. The CDR3 consists of 17 residues. V trimming: 4 bases; J trimming: 1 base; junction bases outside the gene matches: 8. Germline loops: CDR1 SEHNR, CDR2 FQNEAQ (reference sequence). The CDR3 sequence: CASSSRDRVISGNTIYF. The CDR3 DNA follows: TGTGCCAGCAGCTCCCGGGACAGGGTTATATCTGGAAACACCATATATTTT.

V usage is TRBV30 and J usage is TRBJ2-2; D gene ambiguous. The CDR3 is made up of 13 amino acids. The V end lost 0 bases, the J end lost 4 bases, and 6 bases lay between the germline ends. Germline CDR1 is GTSNPN and CDR2 is SVGIG (reference sequence). The CDR3 DNA is TGTGCCTGGAGTGTAGGCGGCACCGGGGAGCTGTTTTTT. This gives the protein CAWSVGGTGELFF. The full variable domain, completed using reference TRBV30 and TRBJ2-2, is SQTIHQWPATLVQPVGSPLSLECTVEGTSNPNLYWYRQAAGRGLQLLFYSVGIGQISSEVPQNLSASRPQDRQFILSSKKLLLSDSGFYLCAWSVGGTGELFFGEGSRLTVL.

In regard to this clone: Distinct nucleotide sequences in the sample also encode this CDR3. The chain joins TRBV28 to TRBJ2-7; 12 bases match TRBD1. CDR1 is MDHEN, CDR2 SYDVKM, per germline. The CDR3 is 14 residues long. J was trimmed by 4 bases and V by 6 bases; bases with no gene match: 4. This CDR3 reads CASRLGQGAYEQYF. The DNA for the CDR3 is TGTGCCAGCAGGCTGGGACAGGGGGCGTACGAGCAGTACTTC. Combining the CDR3 with reference TRBV28 and TRBJ2-7 gives the whole variable domain DVKVTQSSRYLVKRTGEKVFLECVQDMDHENMFWYRQDPGLGLRLIYFSYDVKMKEKGDIPEGYSVSREKKERFSLILESASTNQTSMYLCASRLGQGAYEQYFGPGTRLTVT.

The CDR3 here is CASSTGGTSPLHF. The CDR3 DNA reads TGTGCCAGCAGCACAGGGGGCACTTCACCCCTCCACTTT. The V gene is TRBV6-5, the J gene TRBJ1-6; 9 nucleotides line up with TRBD1. Germline trimming cut 6 bases from V and 9 bases from J; bases unmatched to any gene: 3. Germline assignment: CDR1 MNHEY and CDR2 SVGAGI. The CDR3 contains 13 residues.

Here the CDR3 DNA reads TGTGCCAGCAGCGTAGTTATCGGGGAGCTGTTTTTT. Amino acids: CASSVVIGELFF. This chain links TRBV9 with TRBJ2-2, with D unresolved. The CDR3 runs to 12 residues. V lost 0 bases and J lost 7, with 4 bases in between. CDR1 and CDR2 (germline): SGDLS, YYNGEE.

V usage is TRBV4-3 and J usage is TRBJ1-2; D is possibly TRBD1 (6 bases). Deletions cut 0 bases from V and 3 bases from J, with 11 bases between. This CDR3 comprises 15 residues. Germline assignment: CDR1 LGHNA and CDR2 YSLEER. The CDR3 bases are TGCGCCAGCAGCCAAGATTCGCGGACAGACTATGGCTACACCTTC. Its protein product is CASSQDSRTDYGYTF.

This chain uses TRBV28 with TRBJ1-2; TRBD1 aligns across 9 bases. CDR3 length: 13 residues. Germline-derived CDR1 and CDR2 are MDHEN and SYDVKM. V dropped 7 bases and J dropped 5; count of bases not matched to a gene: 5. CDR3 sequence (DNA): TGTGCCAGCACAACAGGGGGCGCTTATGGCTACACCTTC. It translates to CASTTGGAYGYTF.